Detailed here is one T cell receptor beta chain. The data originate from a study of blood T cell repertoires in COVID-19. Study in general: Acute-phase and convalescent COVID-19 samples originated in the United States, Italy and Spain. PBMCs, B-cell-depleted T cells, or T cells provided the cDNA or gDNA that made up the material.

Germline loops: CDR1 LNHNV, CDR2 YYDKDF (reference sequence). The CDR3 covers 18 residues. V lost 0 bases and J lost 0; bases outside the gene matches: 10. In the study's own analysis: It was from reference gene primer amplification that nucleated cell counts were estimated. Using immunoSEQ multiplex PCR, the repertoire was profiled, and TCRdb retains in-frame clones only, with some absent. V and J calls and clone size follow that table, whereas D and trimming were derived from the DNA. Seen here are 120,000 to 150,000 clones, approximately 82% observed once, and the top ten hold 7.2%. The rearrangement uses TRBV15 and TRBJ1-2; 7 bases map to TRBD1. This TCR was recovered from a woman between 50 and 59 years old in a cohort sampled during active or convalescent COVID-19. Sequencing used peripheral blood. The CDR3 spells CATSRDNRGLLTNYGYTF. The CDR3 nucleotides read TGTGCCACCAGCAGAGATAACAGGGGCCTGTTGACTAACTATGGCTACACCTTC. The full variable domain, its missing parts supplied by reference TRBV15 and TRBJ1-2, is DAMVIQNPRYQVTQFGKPVTLSCSQTLNHNVMYWYQQKSSQAPKLLFHYYDKDFNNEADTPDNFQSRRPNTSFCFLDIRSPGLGDTAMYLCATSRDNRGLLTNYGYTFGSGTRLTVV.